This TCR beta chain was profiled in a study of identical twins. Study-wide findings and caveats: A lower insertion count was a feature of abundant cord blood beta clonotypes, with no such feature in memory repertoires. The analysis was cross-sectional rather than longitudinal within donors. Researchers reported excess low generation probability among twin-shared out-of-frame alpha sequences.

TCRdb reanalysed the 5' RACE reads using MiXCR and keeps one entry per CDR3 protein. The table lists 200,000 to 250,000 distinct CDR3 sequences, 7.5% of them singletons. This clonotype was detected many times. Its matching antigen is unknown. This sample was also put to use in a study of yellow fever vaccine responses in identical twins.

The origin of this receptor is a woman younger than 30 in good health. Sequenced input: CD8+ T cells sorted from blood.

The CDR3 nucleotides are TGTGCCAGCAGCTGGGACGGGACATGGGACACCGGGGAGCTGTTTTTT. The encoded protein is CASSWDGTWDTGELFF. The chain joins TRBV5-6 to TRBJ2-2; possible D gene TRBD1, 6 bases. The length of the CDR3 is 16 residues. The ends were cut back, 3 bases at V and 3 bases at J, with 15 bases in the middle. CDR1 is SGHDT, CDR2 YYEEEE, per germline.